This T cell receptor (beta chain) was captured in a study of blood T cells in healthy people across ages. The CDR3 runs 14 residues. Germline V gene data show CDR1 as SGHDT and CDR2 as YYEEEE. The V end lost 2 bases, the J end lost 9 bases, and 15 bases lay between the germline ends. Study findings and constraints: Roughly linear declines in TCR beta diversity per million T cells occurred with age.

About this clonotype itself: Antigen: not known.

Combining a sample-barcoded 5' primer with a J-beta primer mix, a second PCR ran for roughly 7 to 11 cycles. MiXCR, run by TCRdb on the 5' RACE reads, gives a single entry per CDR3 protein. The sample shows 1.5 million to 2 million distinct CDR3 sequences, about 30% of them seen only once. The origin of this receptor is a woman in her 30s in good health. Material for sequencing was blood. V gene TRBV5-6 combines with J gene TRBJ2-1; D unresolved. CDR3 in amino acids: CASSFPQLRSEQFF. Here the CDR3 DNA reads TGTGCCAGCAGCTTCCCCCAACTTAGGAGTGAGCAGTTCTTC.